The entry that follows covers one T cell receptor (beta chain) sequence. CDR1 is MNHEY, CDR2 SVGAGI, per germline. The CDR3 is made up of 14 amino acids. Deletions cut 4 bases from V and 10 bases from J, with 14 bases between. The data were obtained in a study of blood T cell repertoires in COVID-19. Across the whole study: Sample material is recorded as cDNA or gDNA derived from T cells, B-cell-depleted T cells, or PBMCs.

TCRdb keeps only in-frame clones here, not all; method: immunoSEQ multiplex PCR. The sample includes over 70,000 clones, more than 65% of them seen just once. The sequenced material came from peripheral blood. The V and J genes are TRBV6-5 and TRBJ1-6; D not certain. The sequence came from a human donor in a cohort sampled during active COVID-19. CDR3 sequence reads: CASSSGSANSPLHF. As DNA, the CDR3 is TGTGCCAGCAGTTCCGGGAGCGCCAACTCACCCCTCCACTTT.